These 13 T cell receptor beta chains were all obtained from the same sample, sequenced in a study of blood T cell repertoires in COVID-19. Data came from immunoSEQ multiplex PCR; TCRdb stores just in-frame clones and leaves some out. The sample includes some 200,000 clones, approximately 80% seen only once; the top ten take 6.5% to 9%. Material: PBMCs or T cells enriched from blood (not recorded which). The receptors originated from a middle-aged woman with acute COVID-19.

J is TRBJ1-2 and V is TRBV6-5; 7 positions agree with TRBD1. CDR1 MNHEY and CDR2 SVGAGI come from the germline V gene. V lost 7 bases and J lost 4; bases outside the gene matches: 9. The length of the CDR3 is 14 residues. The CDR3 is CASIPGGSGYGYTF. CDR3 coding DNA: TGTGCCAGCATCCCAGGGGGTTCAGGCTATGGCTACACCTTC.

This clone has more than one count but fewer than ten. This sequence joins TRBV5-8 and TRBJ2-2, with D perhaps matching TRBD2 (6 bases). Germline V CDR1 and CDR2: SGHTS, YDEGEE. Trimming stripped 2 bases from V and 5 bases from J, with 13 bases between. This CDR3 is 15 amino acids long. The CDR3: CASSFSGRSTGELFF. As DNA, the CDR3 is TGTGCCAGCAGCTTCAGTGGGAGGAGTACCGGGGAGCTGTTTTTT.

The CDR3 is CSYTETATNEKLFF. Here the CDR3 DNA reads TGCAGCTACACAGAAACCGCAACTAATGAAAAACTGTTTTTT. The chain joins TRBV29-1 to TRBJ1-4; D unclear. This CDR3 has 14 amino acids. V lost 8 bases and J 0 bases, leaving 13 bases between the germline ends. The germline CDR1 and CDR2 sequences are SQVTM and ANQGSEA.

This chain connects TRBV18 to TRBJ1-1; D may be TRBD1 (5 bases). Per germline, CDR1 KGHSH and CDR2 LQKENI. The CDR3 runs 13 residues. V lost 6 bases and J lost 12, with 20 bases in between. CDR3 sequence: CASSGKGEFGPFF. CDR3 nucleotide sequence: TGTGCCAGCTCGGGAAAAGGGGAATTCGGGCCTTTCTTT. The whole variable domain, remainder taken from reference TRBV18 and TRBJ1-1, is NAGVMQNPRHLVRRRGQEARLRCSPMKGHSHVYWYRQLPEEGLKFMVYLQKENIIDESGMPKERFSAEFPKEGPSILRIQQVVRGDSAAYFCASSGKGEFGPFFGQGTRLTVV.

This clone was found a few times. The CDR3 region has the DNA TGTGCCAGCAGCTTAAAGGGACAGAGCACTAATTCACCCCTCCACTTT. Translation gives CASSLKGQSTNSPLHF. V and J are TRBV7-2 and TRBJ1-6; 7 bases agree with TRBD1. This CDR3 is built from 16 residues. Germline trimming cut 2 bases from V and 6 bases from J; bases unmatched to any gene: 7. The germline CDR1 and CDR2 sequences are SGHTA and FQGNSA.

This clone was counted many times. The chain combines TRBV5-4 with TRBJ1-1; D ambiguous. The CDR3 totals 13 residues. The germline V gene encodes CDR1 SGHNT and CDR2 YYREEE (reference sequence). V lost 2 bases and J lost 1, with 6 bases in between. CDR3 loop: CASSFSPNTEAFF. In DNA form, the CDR3 reads TGTGCCAGCAGCTTTAGTCCGAACACTGAAGCTTTCTTT.

The rearrangement joins TRBV15 to TRBJ1-3; D may be TRBD1 (5 bases). This CDR3 has 16 residues. The germline V gene has CDR1 LNHNV and CDR2 YYDKDF (reference sequence). V was cut by 0 bases and J by 0 bases, with 9 bases left in between. The CDR3: CATSRDRGGSGNTIYF. The CDR3 DNA reads as TGTGCCACCAGCAGAGATCGGGGGGGCTCTGGAAACACCATATATTTT.

Details on this clone: In the same sample, other DNA sequences code for this CDR3. The chain combines TRBV5-1 with TRBJ1-4; D might be TRBD1 (5 bases). The CDR3 runs to 14 residues. Germline CDR1 SGHRS, CDR2 YFSETQ. The ends were cut back, 0 bases at V and 5 bases at J, with 8 bases in the middle. As DNA, the CDR3 is TGCGCCAGCAGCTTGGGGCAGGGCAATGAAAAACTGTTTTTT. Amino acids: CASSLGQGNEKLFF.

The gene calls are TRBV6-5 and TRBJ1-1; possibly TRBD1 for D (6 bases). The CDR3 is 14 residues long. Looked up from germline, CDR1 is MNHEY and CDR2 is SVGAGI. The V end was cut by 7 bases, the J end by 1 base, with 13 bases between. The chain's CDR3 is CASNIRGGNTEAFF. The CDR3 DNA sequence: TGTGCCAGCAACATCAGGGGTGGGAACACTGAAGCTTTCTTT.

The gene calls are TRBV6-5 and TRBJ1-1; D ambiguous. The CDR3 length is 14 residues. Trimming stripped 3 bases from V and 1 base from J, with 9 bases between. CDR1 is MNHEY and CDR2 is SVGAGI in the germline V gene. CDR3 nucleotides: TGTGCCAGCAGTTATCTGACAAAGAACACTGAAGCTTTCTTT. It translates to CASSYLTKNTEAFF.

The chain combines TRBV20-1 with TRBJ1-1; D is possibly TRBD1 (5 bases). The CDR3 length is 13 residues. Germline assignment: CDR1 DFQATT and CDR2 SNEGSKA (reference sequence). V was cut by 3 bases and J by 5 bases, with 13 bases left in between. CDR3 in amino acids: CSASIQGRTEAFF. The DNA of the CDR3 is TGCAGTGCTAGTATTCAGGGAAGGACTGAAGCTTTCTTT.

The chain joins TRBV7-6 to TRBJ2-1, with 7 bases matching TRBD2. After removal of 1 base from V and 4 bases from J, the junction contained 4 bases not matched to a gene. The CDR3 is 15 residues long. Per the germline V gene, CDR1 is SGHVS and CDR2 is FNYEAQ. Here the CDR3 DNA reads TGTGCCAGCAGCTTAGGACTAGCCTTATACAATGAGCAGTTCTTC. This gives the protein CASSLGLALYNEQFF. Supplemented by reference TRBV7-6 and TRBJ2-1, the full variable domain reads GAGVSQSPRYKVTKRGQDVALRCDPISGHVSLYWYRQALGQGPEFLTYFNYEAQQDKSGLPNDRFSAERPEGSISTLTIQRTEQRDSAMYRCASSLGLALYNEQFFGPGTRLTVL.

V is TRBV11-2 and J is TRBJ2-3, with TRBD2 identical over 10 bases. The trim removed 0 bases at V and 6 bases at J, leaving 9 bases unmatched. CDR3 length: 17 amino acids. Per germline, CDR1 SGHAT and CDR2 FQNNGV. The CDR3 is CASSLDKASGSRDTQYF. The CDR3 DNA reads TGTGCCAGCAGCTTAGATAAGGCTAGCGGGAGTAGGGATACGCAGTATTTT.